This T cell receptor (beta chain) was observed in a study of blood T cells in healthy people across ages. A J-beta primer mix and a sample-barcoded 5' primer were used in a second PCR of roughly 6 to 11 cycles. A single record per CDR3 protein comes from TCRdb applying MiXCR to the 5' RACE reads. Here the sample spans about 930,000 distinct CDR3 sequences, 25% to 35% being singletons. The CDR3 totals 13 residues. Trimming cost V 6 bases and J 0 bases, with 8 bases left between them. The study, taken as a whole, reports: Naive T cell percentage showed a strong correlation with TCR beta diversity.

This clonotype was observed many times. Its target is unknown. This same sample was also taken into another study, of T cells of mothers and their children. Per that study: Whether pairs are related or unrelated, thymic selection shapes their TCR recombination output in much the same way.

The sequenced sample consisted of blood. This chain uses TRBV12-3 or TRBV12-4 with TRBJ1-1, with D unclear. This clonotype was obtained from a woman aged 40-49 years in good health. The CDR3 protein is CASSERVNTEAFF. In DNA form, the CDR3 reads TGTGCCAGCAGCGAGCGCGTGAACACTGAAGCTTTCTTT.